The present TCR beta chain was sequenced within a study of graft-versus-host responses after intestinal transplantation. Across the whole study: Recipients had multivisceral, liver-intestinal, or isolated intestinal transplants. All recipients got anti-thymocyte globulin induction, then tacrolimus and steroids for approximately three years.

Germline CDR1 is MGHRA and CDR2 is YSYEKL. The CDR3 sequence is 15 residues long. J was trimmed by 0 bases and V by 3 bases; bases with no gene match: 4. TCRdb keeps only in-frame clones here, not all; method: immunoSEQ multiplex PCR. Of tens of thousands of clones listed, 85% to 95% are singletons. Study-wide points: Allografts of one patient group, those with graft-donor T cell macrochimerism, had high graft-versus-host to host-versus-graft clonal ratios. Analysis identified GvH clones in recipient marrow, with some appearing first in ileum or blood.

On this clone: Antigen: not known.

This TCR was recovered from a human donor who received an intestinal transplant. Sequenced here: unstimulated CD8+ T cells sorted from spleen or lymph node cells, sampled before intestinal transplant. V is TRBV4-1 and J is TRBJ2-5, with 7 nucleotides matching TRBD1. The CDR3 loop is CASSQNRGDQETQYF. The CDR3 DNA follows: TGCGCCAGCAGCCAGAACAGGGGCGACCAAGAGACCCAGTACTTC.